This T cell receptor beta chain was sequenced during a study of technical replicates of blood from a few donors. Only in-frame clones appear in the TCRdb table, and some are missing; sequencing was by immunoSEQ multiplex PCR. The sample includes 55,000 to 80,000 clones, roughly 89% seen only once; the top ten take 4.8%. The germline gives CDR1 SGHRS, CDR2 YFSETQ. The CDR3 spans 20 residues. V was clipped by 7 bases and J by 4 bases; unmatched bases: 26. By share, this clone counts as medium-sized (0.01 to 0.1%). The source material was PBMCs. This rearrangement joins TRBV5-1 to TRBJ2-7; 10 bases are shared with TRBD2. The TCR comes from a human donor in good health. Some clones in this sample may be carry-over from other donors' samples. This CDR3 reads CASSPTSWFQTSGRLYEQYF. Here the CDR3 DNA reads TGCGCCAGCTCACCGACATCTTGGTTTCAGACTAGCGGGCGACTGTACGAGCAGTACTTC. The full variable domain, in which reference TRBV5-1 and TRBJ2-7 provide the parts outside the CDR3, is KAGVTQTPRYLIKTRGQQVTLSCSPISGHRSVSWYQQTPGQGLQFLFEYFSETQRNKGNFPGRFSGRQFSNSRSEMNVSTLELGDSALYLCASSPTSWFQTSGRLYEQYFGPGTRLTVT.